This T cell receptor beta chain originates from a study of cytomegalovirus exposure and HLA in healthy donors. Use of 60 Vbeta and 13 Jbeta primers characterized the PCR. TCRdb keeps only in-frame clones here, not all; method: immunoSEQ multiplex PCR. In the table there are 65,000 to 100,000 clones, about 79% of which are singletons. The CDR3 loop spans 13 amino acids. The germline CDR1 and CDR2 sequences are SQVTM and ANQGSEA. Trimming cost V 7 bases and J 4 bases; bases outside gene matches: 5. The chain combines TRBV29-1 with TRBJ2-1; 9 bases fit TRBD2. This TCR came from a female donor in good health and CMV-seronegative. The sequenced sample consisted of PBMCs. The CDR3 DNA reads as TGCAGCGGCGGGGGGGGAGCTTACAATGAGCAGTTCTTC. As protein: CSGGGGAYNEQFF.